This is a list of T cell receptor beta chains from one sample in a study of response to subunit inactivated influenza vaccine. In TCRdb, the RT-PCR reads were re-called with MiXCR into one record per CDR3 protein. The profile covers about 700,000 distinct CDR3 sequences, with approximately 14% appearing a single time and around 10% taken by the ten largest. The source was PBMCs from blood, collected approximately 12 days after vaccination. The receptors were gathered from a man aged 45-60 years who received an inactivated influenza vaccine. Each CDR3 is given with its conserved first and last residue. A D gene is named only where the DNA matches it firmly. Size tells how often a clone was seen (once, few, many) or the class of an expanded clone, and some rows leave it out.

J gene,V gene,CDR3 length,clone size,D gene,CDR3 protein,CDR3 DNA
TRBJ2-7,TRBV12-3/TRBV12-4,12,-,-,CASSFRPYEQYF,TGTGCCAGCAGTTTTAGGCCCTACGAGCAGTACTTC
TRBJ2-3,TRBV24-1,15,many,TRBD2,CATRGGTSLTDTQYF,TGTGCCACCCGGGGGGGGACAAGTCTCACAGATACGCAGTATTTT
TRBJ2-1,TRBV7-2,15,few,TRBD2,CASSLIGTSRNEQFF,TGTGCCAGCAGCCTTATTGGGACTAGCAGGAATGAGCAGTTCTTC
TRBJ2-1,TRBV14,14,few,TRBD1,CASSDTGQWHEQFF,TGTGCCAGCAGCGATACGGGACAGTGGCATGAGCAGTTCTTC
TRBJ2-6,TRBV5-1,18,few,-,CASSLYFSMVSGANVLTF,TGCGCCAGCAGCTTGTATTTTAGTATGGTCTCTGGGGCCAACGTCCTGACTTTC
TRBJ1-4,TRBV10-3,17,-,-,CAISAGALQGLNEKLFF,TGTGCCATCAGTGCCGGGGCCCTTCAGGGACTTAATGAAAAACTGTTTTTT
TRBJ2-2,TRBV12-3/TRBV12-4,14,few,-,CASSFGRYTGELFF,TGTGCCAGCAGTTTTGGCAGATACACCGGGGAGCTGTTTTTT
TRBJ1-1,TRBV7-2,13,-,-,CASRSRGSTEAFF,TGTGCCAGCAGATCACGGGGATCCACTGAAGCTTTCTTT
TRBJ2-5,TRBV4-1,14,few,-,CASSQDSNVKTQYF,TGCGCCAGCAGCCAAGATAGCAACGTGAAGACCCAGTACTTC
TRBJ2-3,TRBV15,18,-,TRBD2,CATSPSRLAGGPTDTQYF,TGTGCCACCAGCCCATCCCGACTAGCGGGGGGGCCTACAGATACGCAGTATTTT
TRBJ2-7,TRBV6-5,15,-,-,CASSYRARGTYEQYF,TGTGCCAGCAGTTACCGCGCCAGGGGCACCTACGAGCAGTACTTC
TRBJ2-1,TRBV27,15,few,TRBD1,CASSFRTGGRNEQFF,TGTGCCAGCAGTTTCCGGACAGGGGGCAGGAATGAGCAGTTCTTC
TRBJ2-6,TRBV18,18,-,-,CASSPTGEVSSGANVLTF,TGTGCCAGCTCACCTACGGGGGAGGTGAGCTCTGGGGCCAACGTCCTGACTTTC
TRBJ2-2,TRBV24-1,16,few,TRBD1,CATSDSGTGPTGELFF,TGTGCCACCAGTGACTCCGGGACAGGGCCCACCGGGGAGCTGTTTTTT
TRBJ1-2,TRBV3-1,13,few,-,CASSQGVYYGYTF,TGTGCCAGCAGCCAAGGCGTCTATTATGGCTACACCTTC
TRBJ1-4,TRBV29-1,14,many,-,CSVTDSSLNEKLFF,TGCAGCGTTACGGACAGCTCTCTCAATGAAAAACTGTTTTTT
TRBJ2-1,TRBV15,16,few,TRBD2,CATSRDRGLGDNEQFF,TGTGCCACCAGCAGAGATCGAGGACTAGGGGACAATGAGCAGTTCTTC
TRBJ1-1,TRBV29-1,13,-,-,CSVCEGFRTEAFF,TGCAGCGTCTGCGAAGGTTTTCGCACTGAAGCTTTCTTT
TRBJ2-1,TRBV20-1,13,few,-,CSVTGASYNEQFF,TGCAGTGTAACTGGGGCCTCCTACAATGAGCAGTTCTTC
TRBJ2-7,TRBV6-6,13,-,TRBD1,CASSWTGGDEQYF,TGTGCCAGCAGCTGGACAGGGGGCGACGAGCAGTACTTC
TRBJ2-7,TRBV20-1,14,few,TRBD1,CSADDGQEAYEQYF,TGCAGTGCTGACGATGGACAGGAGGCCTACGAGCAGTACTTC
TRBJ1-1,TRBV5-1,12,few,-,CASSLVQGEAFF,TGCGCCAGCAGCCTGGTGCAGGGGGAAGCTTTCTTT